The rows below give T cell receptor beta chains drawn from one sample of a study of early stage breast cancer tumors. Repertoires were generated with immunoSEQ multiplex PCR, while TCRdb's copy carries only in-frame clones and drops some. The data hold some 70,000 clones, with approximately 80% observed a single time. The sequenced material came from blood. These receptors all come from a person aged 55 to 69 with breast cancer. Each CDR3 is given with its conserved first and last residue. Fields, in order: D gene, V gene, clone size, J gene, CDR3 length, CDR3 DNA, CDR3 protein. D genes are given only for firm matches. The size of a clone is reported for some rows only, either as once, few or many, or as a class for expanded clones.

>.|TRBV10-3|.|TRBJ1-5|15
TGTGCCATCAGGGAGGGGGGTCACCCCGATCAGCCCCAGCATTTT
CAIREGGHPDQPQHF
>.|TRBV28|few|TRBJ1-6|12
TGTGCCAGCAGGTACAGGAATTCACCCCTCCACTTT
CASRYRNSPLHF
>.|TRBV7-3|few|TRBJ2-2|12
TGTGCCAGCAGCCGGGATTCCGGGGAGCTGTTTTTT
CASSRDSGELFF
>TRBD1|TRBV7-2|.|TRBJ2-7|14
TGTGCCAGCAGTCCTAGGACAGGTCCTTACGAGCAGTACTTC
CASSPRTGPYEQYF
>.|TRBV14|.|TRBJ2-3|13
TGTGCCAGCAGAAGGGTTCGGGACGCCCGGCAGTATTTT
CASRRVRDARQYF
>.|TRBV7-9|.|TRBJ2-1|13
TGTGCCAGCAGCTTTGGTCGTTTGGATGAGCAGTTCTTC
CASSFGRLDEQFF
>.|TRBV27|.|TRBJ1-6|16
TGTGCCAGCAGTCCCCGGGGACTGGCTCTAGATTCACCCCTCCACTTT
CASSPRGLALDSPLHF
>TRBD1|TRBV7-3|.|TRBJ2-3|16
TGTGCCAGCAGCCCCCCCCCGACAGGGGGCTTAGATACGCAGTATTTT
CASSPPPTGGLDTQYF
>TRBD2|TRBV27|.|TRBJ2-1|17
TGTGCCAGCAGTTTATCAGGGCTAGCGGGGACTTACAATGAGCAGTTCTTC
CASSLSGLAGTYNEQFF
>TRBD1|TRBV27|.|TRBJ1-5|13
TGTGCCAGCAGAAGGGACAGTTATCAGCCCCAGCATTTT
CASRRDSYQPQHF
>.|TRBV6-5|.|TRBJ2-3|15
TGTGCCAGCAGTACCTCCGGGACTAGCACAGATACGCAGTATTTT
CASSTSGTSTDTQYF
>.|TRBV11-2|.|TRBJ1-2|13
TGTGCCAGCAGTCAGGGAACTGCCGGGGGCTACACCTTC
CASSQGTAGGYTF
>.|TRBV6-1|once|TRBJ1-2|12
TGTGCCAGCAGTGTATCGGGGAAAGGCTACACCTTC
CASSVSGKGYTF
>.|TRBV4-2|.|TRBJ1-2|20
TGTGCCAGCAGCCAAGACGAGAGGTTTACGGACAGCCACTCTAACTATGGCTACACCTTC
CASSQDERFTDSHSNYGYTF
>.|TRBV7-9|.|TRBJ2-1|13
TGTGCCAGCAGCTTTTCAGGGAACAATGAGCAGTTCTTC
CASSFSGNNEQFF
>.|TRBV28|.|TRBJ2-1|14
TGTGCCAGCAGTCCCCCGACCCCAGGCCGTCTTGAGTTCTTC
CASSPPTPGRLEFF
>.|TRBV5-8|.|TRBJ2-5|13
TGTGCCAGCATCGCCGGGGTCCGGTGGACCCAGTACTTC
CASIAGVRWTQYF
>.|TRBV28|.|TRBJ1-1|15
TGTGCCAGCAGTCCCGCCCTTGGGGCGAGGACTGAAGCTTTCTTT
CASSPALGARTEAFF
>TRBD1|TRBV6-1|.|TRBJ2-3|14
TGTGCCAGCAAGGGGGCAGCTAGCACAGATACGCAGTATTTT
CASKGAASTDTQYF
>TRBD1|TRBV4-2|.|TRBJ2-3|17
TGTGCCAGCAGCCAACGGGGACAGGGGGCGCGGGCAGATACGCAGTATTTT
CASSQRGQGARADTQYF
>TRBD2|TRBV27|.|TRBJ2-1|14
TGTGCCAGCCGATCGACTAGCGGGGGTGGTGAGCAGTTCTTC
CASRSTSGGGEQFF
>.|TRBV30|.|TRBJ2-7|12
TGTGCATGGGGGCAGGGTACCTACGAGCAGTACTTC
CAWGQGTYEQYF
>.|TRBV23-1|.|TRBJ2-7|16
TGCGCCAGCAGTCAACAGACAGAACCCCCGGGGGACGAGCAGTACTTC
CASSQQTEPPGDEQYF
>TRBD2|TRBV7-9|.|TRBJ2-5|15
TGTGCCAGCAGCGACCGGGGGGGCGGCAAAGAGACCCAGTACTTC
CASSDRGGGKETQYF
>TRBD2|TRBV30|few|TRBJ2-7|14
TGTGCCTGGGGCGGGACTAGCGGATCCTACGAGCAGTACTTC
CAWGGTSGSYEQYF
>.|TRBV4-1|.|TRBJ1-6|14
TGCGCCAGCAGCCAACAGGGTTGGAATTCACCCCTCCACTTT
CASSQQGWNSPLHF
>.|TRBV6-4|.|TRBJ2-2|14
TGTGCCAGCAGCCCCGAAGGTGGCACCGGGGAGCTGTTTTTT
CASSPEGGTGELFF
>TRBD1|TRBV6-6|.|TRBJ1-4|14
TGTGCCAGCAGCCTTAGACAGGGAGGAGAAAAACTGTTTTTT
CASSLRQGGEKLFF
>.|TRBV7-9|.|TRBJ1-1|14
TGTGCCAGCAGCTTAGTGCGGGGGAACACTGAAGCTTTCTTT
CASSLVRGNTEAFF
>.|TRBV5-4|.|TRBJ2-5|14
TGTGCCAGCAGCTCCTACAGGGCGATGGAGACCCAGTACTTC
CASSSYRAMETQYF
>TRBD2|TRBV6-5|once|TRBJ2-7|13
TGTGCCAGCAGGAGCGGGGGCCAGATCGAGCAGTACTTC
CASRSGGQIEQYF
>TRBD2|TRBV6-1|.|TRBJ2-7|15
TGTGCCAGTGGGACTGCTAGCGGCCCACCCTACGAGCAGTACTTC
CASGTASGPPYEQYF
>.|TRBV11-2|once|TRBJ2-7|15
TGTGCCAGCAGCCTTCAGGGAGATCCGTGGAACGAGCAGTACTTC
CASSLQGDPWNEQYF
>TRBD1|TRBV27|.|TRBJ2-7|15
TGTGCCAGCAGCAAAGACAGGGGTGGTATCTACGAGCAGTACTTC
CASSKDRGGIYEQYF